The clone carrying this T cell receptor beta chain was counted a few times. Its antigen is not identified. Noted time point: week 47, end of study. All doses held 300 ug of mutant IDH1 20-mer peptide, with topical imiquimod. The sample belongs to a study of a mutant IDH1 vaccine in newly diagnosed glioma. In the study overall: Once 4-6 weeks had passed after radiotherapy alone, vaccination started, or it started with temozolomide cycles. Week 47 marked visit V13, whereas week 35 marked visit V12.

The CDR3 loop spans 15 amino acids. V lost 6 bases and J lost 7, with 21 bases in between. CDR1 is LNHDA, CDR2 SQIVND, per germline (reference sequence). The method was immunoSEQ multiplex PCR; TCRdb's version includes in-frame clones alone and lacks a portion of them. The table includes tens of thousands of clones, 60% to 85% detected once. Study-wide results and caveats: Most patients, about 93%, showed vaccine-induced immune responses. Apparently, pseudoprogression bore no relation to changes among the top peripheral T cell clonotypes.

This material consisted of PBMCs, taken from a glioma patient whose treatment included an IDH1 peptide vaccine. This TCR derives from a man aged 40-50 years with glioma. The genes are TRBV19 and TRBJ1-1; D is possibly TRBD1 (6 bases). Written as DNA, the CDR3 is TGTGCCAGTAGATTAACAGGGCTTGGGTCAAGTGAAGCTTTCTTT. This sequence encodes CASRLTGLGSSEAFF.